This TCR beta chain was captured in a study of identical twins. A universal primer site was added by template switching, and unique molecular identifiers were carried by the cDNA. TCRdb independently ran MiXCR on the 5' RACE reads; one entry per CDR3 protein. The sample contains fewer than 550,000 distinct CDR3 sequences, 13% to 15% of which appear only once. Germline lookup yields CDR1 DFQATT and CDR2 SNEGSKA (reference sequence). V trimming: 2 bases; J trimming: 5 bases; junction bases outside the gene matches: 6. This CDR3 comprises 14 residues. These data are also associated with another study on yellow fever vaccine responses in identical twins.

The sequenced sample consisted of CD4+ T cells sorted from blood. The origin of this receptor is a woman between 18 and 29 years old in good health. This chain connects TRBV20-1 to TRBJ2-1; 7 bases align to TRBD2. CDR3 coding DNA: TGCAGTGCTAGACGCGGGAGTGGGAACAATGAGCAGTTCTTC. Protein: CSARRGSGNNEQFF.